This T cell receptor (beta chain) was captured by sequencing in a study of T cell changes during pregnancy in multiple sclerosis. Sequencing used immunoSEQ multiplex PCR; TCRdb keeps in-frame clones, though not all of them. There are 38,000 or so clones in the sample; roughly nine tenths occur only once, and around 13% lies in the top ten. The CDR3 covers 14 residues. Trimming took 2 bases from V and 6 from J, leaving 13 bases between them. Looked up from germline, CDR1 is SGHAT and CDR2 is FQNNGV. This clone came up once. The origin of this receptor is a female donor with multiple sclerosis, enrolled in a pregnancy study. V is TRBV11-2 and J is TRBJ1-1; D unresolved. This specimen was CD8+ T cells from peripheral blood mononuclear cells, taken in the first trimester of pregnancy. CDR3 loop: CASSLIRGFAEAFF. The CDR3 DNA follows: TGTGCCAGCAGCTTAATTCGGGGTTTCGCTGAAGCTTTCTTT.